Detailed here is one T cell receptor beta chain. Its specificity is not known. This entry is derived from a study of chemoradiotherapy in HPV16-positive cancers. Study-level background: A couple of HPV16-positive patients' cells yielded candidate HPV-specific clones and common motifs. Study-wide findings and caveats: Better recurrence-free survival went with HPV-responsive T-cell expansion in HPV16-positive patients. Functional assays defining HPV-specific T cells used only two HPV16-positive patients. During treatment, candidate HPV-specific clones and E7-related motifs expanded in tumor.

Unmatched junction bases numbered 31, after V lost 2 bases and J lost 4 bases. This CDR3 is built from 24 residues. CDR1 KGHSH and CDR2 LQKENI come from the germline V gene. TCRdb's copy holds only in-frame clones and misses some; the assay was immunoSEQ multiplex PCR. The table lists around 6,500 clones, around 85% of them singletons. The chain employs TRBV18 and TRBJ2-4, with 8 bases fitting TRBD1. Specimen: tumor tissue, collected from a patient who underwent chemoradiotherapy. The source of this sequence is a human donor with HPV-associated anogenital cancer. CDR3: CASSPSFPGTGRYFANQRKNIQYF. The CDR3 DNA is TGTGCCAGCTCACCAAGTTTCCCCGGGACAGGCCGATACTTTGCAAACCAACGGAAAAACATTCAGTACTTC.